These 6 T cell receptor beta chains came from one sample sequenced in a study of T-cell reconstitution after alpha-beta-depleted transplantation in children. A library of TCRbeta sequences, prepared with unique molecular identifiers, was generated. TCRdb reprocessed the PCR reads with MiXCR, giving one entry per CDR3 protein. This sample carries 450,000 to 500,000 distinct CDR3 sequences, 12% of them seen once, and the ten largest clones take 5% to 6%. Sequenced material: PBMCs from the stem cell graft donor, taken from the stem cell graft. The receptors here all came from a human donor who donated a stem cell graft to a child with combined immunodeficiency.

The gene calls are TRBV11-1 and TRBJ2-1, with 8 bases aligning to TRBD2. Germline CDR1 is SGHAT and CDR2 is FQDESV (reference sequence). The CDR3 is 19 amino acids. Losses at the gene ends were 6 bases for V and 1 base for J; bases not matched to a gene: 17. Here the CDR3 reads CASRRGNEAQRGSYNEQFF. For the CDR3, the DNA is TGTGCCAGCAGAAGGGGGAACGAGGCCCAGCGGGGGTCCTACAATGAGCAGTTCTTC. The variable domain in full, with the rest retrieved from reference TRBV11-1 and TRBJ2-1, is EAEVAQSPRYKITEKSQAVAFWCDPISGHATLYWYRQILGQGPELLVQFQDESVVDDSQLPKDRFSAERLKGVDSTLKIQPAELGDSAMYLCASRRGNEAQRGSYNEQFFGPGTRLTVL.

The CDR3 region is CASSLPGLAGSAWGSYNEQFF. For the CDR3, the DNA is TGTGCCAGCAGCTTACCGGGACTAGCGGGATCCGCCTGGGGCTCCTACAATGAGCAGTTCTTC. This sequence joins TRBV7-2 and TRBJ2-1, with 13 nucleotides matching TRBD2. This CDR3 is 21 amino acids long. The V segment lost 2 bases and the J segment 0 bases; nucleotides outside the gene matches: 13. From germline, CDR1 is SGHTA and CDR2 FQGNSA.

This clonotype was observed at least ten times. CDR3 sequence (DNA): TGTGCCAGCAGTTTATCATCGCCCTCTAACACCGGGGAGCTGTTTTTT. Translation: CASSLSSPSNTGELFF. The chain recombines TRBV12-3 or TRBV12-4 with TRBJ2-2; unclear D gene. V was pared by 2 bases and J by 2 bases, with 12 bases between. The CDR3 is 16 amino acids.

This clonotype was observed a few times. The chain couples TRBV6-6 to TRBJ1-1; D might be TRBD1 (5 bases). This CDR3 contains 13 residues. The germline V gene encodes CDR1 MNHNY and CDR2 SVGAGI (reference sequence). Deletions cut 2 bases from V and 5 bases from J, with 9 bases between. The CDR3 region is CASSYTRQTEAFF. As DNA, the CDR3 is TGTGCCAGCAGTTACACCCGACAGACTGAAGCTTTCTTT.

As for this clonotype: One end of the junction varies from germline; a read error may be responsible. The chain uses TRBV7-2 and TRBJ2-3; 9 nucleotides match TRBD1. This CDR3 spans 15 amino acids. CDR1 SGHTA and CDR2 FQGNSA come from the germline V gene. The CDR3 coding sequence is TGTGCCAGCAGCCTCCCGGGACAGGGCTCAGATACGAAGTATTTT. This gives the protein CASSLPGQGSDTKYF.

Only a few counts were recorded for this clonotype. J is TRBJ2-7 and V is TRBV28, with no clear D. The CDR3 runs to 17 residues. V dropped 3 bases and J dropped 0 bases, with 18 bases sitting between them. Germline V gives CDR1 MDHEN, CDR2 SYDVKM. CDR3 region: CASSFRLLSVASYEQYF. For the CDR3, the DNA is TGTGCCAGCAGTTTCCGATTACTATCTGTTGCCTCCTACGAGCAGTACTTC. The full variable domain, rest sourced from reference TRBV28 and TRBJ2-7, is DVKVTQSSRYLVKRTGEKVFLECVQDMDHENMFWYRQDPGLGLRLIYFSYDVKMKEKGDIPEGYSVSREKKERFSLILESASTNQTSMYLCASSFRLLSVASYEQYFGPGTRLTVT.